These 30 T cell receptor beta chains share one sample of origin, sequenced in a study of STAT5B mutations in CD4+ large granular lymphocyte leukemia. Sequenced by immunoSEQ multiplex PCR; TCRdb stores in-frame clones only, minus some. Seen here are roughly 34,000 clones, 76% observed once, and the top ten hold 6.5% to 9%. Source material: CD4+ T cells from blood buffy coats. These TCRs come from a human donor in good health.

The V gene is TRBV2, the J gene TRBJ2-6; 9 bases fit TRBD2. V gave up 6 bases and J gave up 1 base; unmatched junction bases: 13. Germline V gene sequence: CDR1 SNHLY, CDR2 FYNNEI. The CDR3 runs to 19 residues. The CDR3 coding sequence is TGTGCCAGCAGAAGATTAGCGGGGGAGATATTATCTGGGGCCAACGTCCTGACTTTC. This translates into CASRRLAGEILSGANVLTF.

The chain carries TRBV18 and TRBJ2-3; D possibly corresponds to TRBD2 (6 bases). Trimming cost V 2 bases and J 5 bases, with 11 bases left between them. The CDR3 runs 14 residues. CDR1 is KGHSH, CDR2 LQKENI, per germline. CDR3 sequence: CASSPWEARDTQYF. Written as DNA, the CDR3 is TGTGCCAGCTCACCATGGGAGGCTCGAGATACGCAGTATTTT.

CDR3 loop: CASSSNRTSGRLTKQFF. DNA for the CDR3: TGTGCCAGCAGCTCCAACCGGACTAGCGGGAGACTAACGAAGCAGTTCTTC. This chain links TRBV7-8 with TRBJ2-1; 13 nucleotides align to TRBD2. CDR1 and CDR2 from the germline V gene are SGHVS and FQNEAQ. The junction had 14 bases not matched to a gene; V was cut back by 4 bases and J by 11 bases. This CDR3 region has 17 residues.

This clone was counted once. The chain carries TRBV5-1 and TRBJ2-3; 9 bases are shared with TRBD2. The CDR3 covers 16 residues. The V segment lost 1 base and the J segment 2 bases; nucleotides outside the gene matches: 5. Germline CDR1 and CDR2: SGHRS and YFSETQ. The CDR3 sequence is CASSLLAGSITDTQYF. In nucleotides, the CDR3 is TGCGCCAGCAGCTTGCTAGCGGGATCCATCACAGATACGCAGTATTTT.

The CDR3 here is CSARDRGFTDTQYF. DNA of the CDR3: TGCAGCGCCCGGGACAGGGGCTTTACAGATACGCAGTATTTT. The rearrangement joins TRBV29-1 to TRBJ2-3; TRBD1 matches 10 bases. CDR1 and CDR2 from the germline V gene are SQVTM and ANQGSEA. This CDR3 has 14 amino acids. The J segment lost 3 bases and the V segment lost 7 bases, leaving 7 bases of the junction unmatched.

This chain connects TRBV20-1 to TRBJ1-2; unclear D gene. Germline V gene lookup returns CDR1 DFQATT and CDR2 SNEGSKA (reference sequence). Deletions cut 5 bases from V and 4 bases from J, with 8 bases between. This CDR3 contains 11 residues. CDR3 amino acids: CSAPNSYGYTF. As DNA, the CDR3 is TGCAGTGCTCCAAACAGCTATGGCTACACCTTC.

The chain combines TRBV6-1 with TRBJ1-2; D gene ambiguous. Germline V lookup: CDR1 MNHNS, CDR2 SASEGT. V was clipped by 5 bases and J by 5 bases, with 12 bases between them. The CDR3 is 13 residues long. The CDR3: CASSPDRAYGYTF. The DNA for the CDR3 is TGTGCCAGCAGTCCCGACCGGGCATATGGCTACACCTTC.

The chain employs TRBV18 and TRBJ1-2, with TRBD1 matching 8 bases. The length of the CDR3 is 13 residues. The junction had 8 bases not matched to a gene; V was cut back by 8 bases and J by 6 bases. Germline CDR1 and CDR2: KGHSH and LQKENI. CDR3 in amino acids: CASRSTGGHGYTF. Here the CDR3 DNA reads TGTGCCAGCCGCAGCACAGGGGGTCATGGCTACACCTTC.

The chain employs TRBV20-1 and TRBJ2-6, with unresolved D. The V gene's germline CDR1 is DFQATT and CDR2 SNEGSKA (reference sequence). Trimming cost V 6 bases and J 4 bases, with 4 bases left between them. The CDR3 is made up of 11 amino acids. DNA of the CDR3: TGCAGTGCGGAGGGGGCCAACGTCCTGACTTTC. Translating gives CSAEGANVLTF.

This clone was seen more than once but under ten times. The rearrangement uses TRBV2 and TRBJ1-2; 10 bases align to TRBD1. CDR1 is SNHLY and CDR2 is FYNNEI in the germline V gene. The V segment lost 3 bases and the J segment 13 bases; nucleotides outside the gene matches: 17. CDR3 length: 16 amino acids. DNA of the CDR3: TGTGCCAGCAGTGAGACCGACAGGGGGCCCCGCTCTTGGTGCACCTTC. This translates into CASSETDRGPRSWCTF.

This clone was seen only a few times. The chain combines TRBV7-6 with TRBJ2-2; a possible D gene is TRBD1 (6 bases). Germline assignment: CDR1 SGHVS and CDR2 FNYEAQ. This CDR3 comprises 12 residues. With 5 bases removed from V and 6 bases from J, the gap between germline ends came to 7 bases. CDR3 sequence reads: CASSPGAGELFF. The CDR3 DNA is TGTGCCAGCAGCCCAGGGGCCGGGGAGCTGTTTTTT.

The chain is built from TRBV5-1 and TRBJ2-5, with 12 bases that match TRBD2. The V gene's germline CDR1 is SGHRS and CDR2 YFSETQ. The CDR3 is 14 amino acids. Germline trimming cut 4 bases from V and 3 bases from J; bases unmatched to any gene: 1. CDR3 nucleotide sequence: TGCGCCAGCAGCCGGACTAGCGGGAAAGAGACCCAGTACTTC. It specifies CASSRTSGKETQYF.

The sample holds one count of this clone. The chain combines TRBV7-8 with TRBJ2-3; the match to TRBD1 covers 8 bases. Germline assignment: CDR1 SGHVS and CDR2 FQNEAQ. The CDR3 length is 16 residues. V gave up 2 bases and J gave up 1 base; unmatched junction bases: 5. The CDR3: CASSLTAGGGTDTQYF. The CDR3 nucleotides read TGTGCCAGCAGCTTAACTGCAGGGGGCGGCACAGATACGCAGTATTTT.

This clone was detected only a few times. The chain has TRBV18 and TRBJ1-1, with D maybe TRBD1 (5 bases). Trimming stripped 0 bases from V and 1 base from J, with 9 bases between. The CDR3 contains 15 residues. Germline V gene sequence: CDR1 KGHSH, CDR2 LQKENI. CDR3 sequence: CASSPPLGGNTEAFF. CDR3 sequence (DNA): TGTGCCAGCTCACCACCGCTGGGGGGGAACACTGAAGCTTTCTTT.

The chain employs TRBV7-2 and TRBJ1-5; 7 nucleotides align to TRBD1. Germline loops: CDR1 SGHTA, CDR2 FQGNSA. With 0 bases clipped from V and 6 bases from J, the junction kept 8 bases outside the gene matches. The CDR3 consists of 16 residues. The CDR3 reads CASSLAEGAQGQPQHF. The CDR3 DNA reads TGTGCCAGCAGCTTAGCTGAGGGGGCGCAAGGTCAGCCCCAGCATTTT.

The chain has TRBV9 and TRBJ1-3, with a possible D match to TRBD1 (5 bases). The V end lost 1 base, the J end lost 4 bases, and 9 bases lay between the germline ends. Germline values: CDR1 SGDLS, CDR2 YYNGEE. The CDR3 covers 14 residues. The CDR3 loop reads CASSVMGGGNTIYF. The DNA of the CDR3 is TGTGCCAGCAGCGTAATGGGGGGGGGAAACACCATATATTTT.

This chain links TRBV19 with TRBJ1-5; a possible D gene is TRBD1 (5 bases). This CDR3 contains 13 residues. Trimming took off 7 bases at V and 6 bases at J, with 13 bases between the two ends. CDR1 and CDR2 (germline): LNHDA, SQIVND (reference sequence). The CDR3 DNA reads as TGTGCCAGTATGGGGGGAACGGTTCAGCCCCAGCATTTT. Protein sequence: CASMGGTVQPQHF. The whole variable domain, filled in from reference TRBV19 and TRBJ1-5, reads DGGITQSPKYLFRKEGQNVTLSCEQNLNHDAMYWYRQDPGQGLRLIYYSQIVNDFQKGDIAEGYSVSREKKESFPLTVTSAQKNPTAFYLCASMGGTVQPQHFGDGTRLSIL.

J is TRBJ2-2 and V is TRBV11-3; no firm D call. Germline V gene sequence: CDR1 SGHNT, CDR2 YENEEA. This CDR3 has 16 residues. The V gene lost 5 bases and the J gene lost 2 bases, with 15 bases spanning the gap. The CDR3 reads CASSRKGWINTGELFF. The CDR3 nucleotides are TGTGCCAGCAGCCGAAAAGGATGGATAAACACCGGGGAGCTGTTTTTT.

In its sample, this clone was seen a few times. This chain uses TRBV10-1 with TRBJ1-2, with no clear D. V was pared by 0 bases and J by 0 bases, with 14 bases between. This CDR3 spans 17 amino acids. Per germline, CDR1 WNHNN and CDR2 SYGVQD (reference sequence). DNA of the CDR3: TGCGCCAGCAGTGAGTCGGCGAGCAACCCCACTAACTATGGCTACACCTTC. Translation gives CASSESASNPTNYGYTF.

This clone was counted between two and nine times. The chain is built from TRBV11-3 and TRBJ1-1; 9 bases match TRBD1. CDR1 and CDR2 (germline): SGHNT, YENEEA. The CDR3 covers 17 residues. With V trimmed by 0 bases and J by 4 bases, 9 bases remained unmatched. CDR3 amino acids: CASSLDRTGEKPTEAFF. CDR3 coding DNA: TGTGCCAGCAGCTTAGACCGGACAGGGGAAAAGCCCACTGAAGCTTTCTTT.

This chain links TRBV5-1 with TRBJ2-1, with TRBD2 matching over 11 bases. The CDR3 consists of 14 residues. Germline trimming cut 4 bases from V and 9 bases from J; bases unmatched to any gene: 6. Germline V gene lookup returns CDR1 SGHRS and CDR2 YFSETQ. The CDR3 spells CASSNGLAGIEQFF. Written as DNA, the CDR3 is TGCGCCAGCAGCAACGGACTAGCGGGCATTGAGCAGTTCTTC.

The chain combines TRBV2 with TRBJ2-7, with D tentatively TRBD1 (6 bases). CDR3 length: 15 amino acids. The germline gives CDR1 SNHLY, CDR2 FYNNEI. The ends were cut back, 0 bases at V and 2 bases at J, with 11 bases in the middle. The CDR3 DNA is TGTGCCAGCAGTGAAGCAGGGGGAGATACCTACGAGCAGTACTTC. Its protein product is CASSEAGGDTYEQYF.

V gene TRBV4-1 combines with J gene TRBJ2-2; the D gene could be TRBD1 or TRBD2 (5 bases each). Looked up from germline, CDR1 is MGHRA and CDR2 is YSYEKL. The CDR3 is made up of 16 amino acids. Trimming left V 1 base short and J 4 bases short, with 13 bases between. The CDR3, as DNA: TGCGCCAGCAGCCAAGGACTGGGACCCTCCACCGGGGAGCTGTTTTTT. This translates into CASSQGLGPSTGELFF.

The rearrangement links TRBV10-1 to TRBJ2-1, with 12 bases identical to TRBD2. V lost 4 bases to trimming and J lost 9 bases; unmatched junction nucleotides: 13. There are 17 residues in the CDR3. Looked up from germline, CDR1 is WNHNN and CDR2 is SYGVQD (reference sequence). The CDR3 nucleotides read TGCGCCAGCAGTGCCCAATCGACTAGCGGGAGTGGGAGTGAGCAGTTCTTC. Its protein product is CASSAQSTSGSGSEQFF.

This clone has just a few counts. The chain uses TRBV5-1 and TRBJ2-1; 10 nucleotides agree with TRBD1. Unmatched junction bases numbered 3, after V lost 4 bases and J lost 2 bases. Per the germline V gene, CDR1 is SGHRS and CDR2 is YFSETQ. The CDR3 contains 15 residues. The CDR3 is CASSPGTGAYNEQFF. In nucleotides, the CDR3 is TGCGCCAGCAGCCCCGGGACAGGGGCCTACAATGAGCAGTTCTTC.

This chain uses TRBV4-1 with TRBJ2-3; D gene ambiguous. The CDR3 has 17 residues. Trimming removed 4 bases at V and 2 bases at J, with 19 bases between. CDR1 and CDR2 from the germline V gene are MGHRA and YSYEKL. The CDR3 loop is CASSPRSSARNTDTQYF. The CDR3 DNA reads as TGCGCCAGCAGCCCGAGAAGCAGTGCCCGGAACACAGATACGCAGTATTTT.

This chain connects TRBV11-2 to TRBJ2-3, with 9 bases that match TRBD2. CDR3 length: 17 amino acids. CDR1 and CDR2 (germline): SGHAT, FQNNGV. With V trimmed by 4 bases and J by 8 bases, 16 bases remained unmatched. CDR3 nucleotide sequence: TGTGCCAGCAGCTCAGGATTTCTAGCGGGGTCCCGGGGTACGCAGTATTTT. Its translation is CASSSGFLAGSRGTQYF.

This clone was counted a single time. In DNA form, the CDR3 reads TGCGCCAGCAGCTCATGGACTAGCTCCCAAGAGACCCAGTACTTC. Residues: CASSSWTSSQETQYF. V and J are TRBV5-1 and TRBJ2-5; 8 positions match TRBD2. J gave up 1 base and V 3 bases, and 5 bases lay outside the gene matches. The germline CDR1 and CDR2 sequences are SGHRS and YFSETQ. The CDR3 contains 15 residues.

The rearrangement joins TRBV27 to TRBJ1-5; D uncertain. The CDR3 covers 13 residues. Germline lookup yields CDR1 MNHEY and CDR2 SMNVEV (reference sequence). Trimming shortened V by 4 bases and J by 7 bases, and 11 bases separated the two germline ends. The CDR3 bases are TGTGCCAGCAGTTCCGCCAAAGCACAGCCCCAGCATTTT. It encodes CASSSAKAQPQHF.

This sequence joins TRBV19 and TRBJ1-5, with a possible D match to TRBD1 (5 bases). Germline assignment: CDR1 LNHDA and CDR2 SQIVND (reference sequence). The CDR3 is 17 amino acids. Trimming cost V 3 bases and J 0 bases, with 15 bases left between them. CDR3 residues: CASSMGRGGNSNQPQHF. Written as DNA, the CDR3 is TGTGCCAGTAGTATGGGGCGGGGCGGGAATAGCAATCAGCCCCAGCATTTT.